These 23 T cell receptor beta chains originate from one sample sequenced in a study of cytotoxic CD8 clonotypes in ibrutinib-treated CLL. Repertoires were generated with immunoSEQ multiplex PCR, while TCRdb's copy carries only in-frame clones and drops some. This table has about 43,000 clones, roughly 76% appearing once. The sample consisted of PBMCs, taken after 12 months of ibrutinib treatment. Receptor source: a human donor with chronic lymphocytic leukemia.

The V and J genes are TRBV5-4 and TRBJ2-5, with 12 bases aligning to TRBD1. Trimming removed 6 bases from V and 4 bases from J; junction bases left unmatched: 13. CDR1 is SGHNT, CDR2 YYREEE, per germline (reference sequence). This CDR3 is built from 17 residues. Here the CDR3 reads CASKGTGGYPGGETQYF. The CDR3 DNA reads TGTGCCAGCAAAGGGACAGGGGGCTACCCTGGGGGAGAGACCCAGTACTTC. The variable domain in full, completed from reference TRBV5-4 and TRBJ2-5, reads ETGVTQSPTHLIKTRGQQVTLRCSSQSGHNTVSWYQQALGQGPQFIFQYYREEENGRGNFPPRFSGLQFPNYSSELNVNALELDDSALYLCASKGTGGYPGGETQYFGPGTRLLVL.

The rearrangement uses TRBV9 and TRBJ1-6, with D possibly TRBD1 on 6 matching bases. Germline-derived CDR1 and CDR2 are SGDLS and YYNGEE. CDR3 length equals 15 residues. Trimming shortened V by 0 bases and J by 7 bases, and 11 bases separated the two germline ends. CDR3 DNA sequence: TGTGCCAGCAGCGTAGAGGGGGTAGGAAATTCACCCCTCCACTTT. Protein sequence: CASSVEGVGNSPLHF.

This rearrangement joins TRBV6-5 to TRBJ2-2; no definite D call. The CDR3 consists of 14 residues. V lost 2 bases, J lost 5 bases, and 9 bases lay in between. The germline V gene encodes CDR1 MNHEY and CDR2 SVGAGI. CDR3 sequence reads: CASSYGYLTGELFF. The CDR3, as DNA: TGTGCCAGCAGTTACGGCTACTTGACCGGGGAGCTGTTTTTT.

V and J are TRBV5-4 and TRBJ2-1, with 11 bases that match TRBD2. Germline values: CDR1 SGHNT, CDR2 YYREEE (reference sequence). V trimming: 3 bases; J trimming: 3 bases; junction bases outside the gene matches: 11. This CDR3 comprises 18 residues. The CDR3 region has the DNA TGTGCCAGCAGCTCCGATGTAGCGGGGGGGCCTTTCTACAATGAGCAGTTCTTC. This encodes CASSSDVAGGPFYNEQFF.

The CDR3, as DNA: TGTGCTAGTGGTTTGGTGGTCGGACGTTGGGATCAGCCCCAGCATTTT. Its protein product is CASGLVVGRWDQPQHF. This chain uses TRBV12-5 with TRBJ1-5; D remains unclear. The germline V gene has CDR1 LGHNT and CDR2 FRNRAP. The CDR3 runs 16 residues. Trimming took 0 bases from V and 5 from J, leaving 14 bases between them.

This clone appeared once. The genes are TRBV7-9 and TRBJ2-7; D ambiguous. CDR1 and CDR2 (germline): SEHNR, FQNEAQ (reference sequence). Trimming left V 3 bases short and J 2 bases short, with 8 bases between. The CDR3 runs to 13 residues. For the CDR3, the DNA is TGTGCCAGCAGCTTTTGGCAGACCTACGAGCAGTACTTC. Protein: CASSFWQTYEQYF.

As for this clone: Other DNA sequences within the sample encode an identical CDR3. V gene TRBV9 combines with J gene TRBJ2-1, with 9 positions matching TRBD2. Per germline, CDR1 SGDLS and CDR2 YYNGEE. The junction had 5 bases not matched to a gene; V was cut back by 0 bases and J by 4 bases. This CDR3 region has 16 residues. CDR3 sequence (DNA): TGTGCCAGCAGCGTAGGTGGAAGCGGGGGGTACAATGAGCAGTTCTTC. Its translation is CASSVGGSGGYNEQFF.

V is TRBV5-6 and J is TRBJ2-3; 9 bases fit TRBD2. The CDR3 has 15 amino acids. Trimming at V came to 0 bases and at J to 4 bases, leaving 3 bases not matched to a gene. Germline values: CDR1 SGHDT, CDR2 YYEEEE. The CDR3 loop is CASSLDGGGADTQYF. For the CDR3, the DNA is TGTGCCAGCAGCTTGGATGGCGGGGGGGCAGATACGCAGTATTTT. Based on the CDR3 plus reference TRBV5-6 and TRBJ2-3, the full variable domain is DAGVTQSPTHLIKTRGQQVTLRCSPKSGHDTVSWYQQALGQGPQFIFQYYEEEERQRGNFPDRFSGHQFPNYSSELNVNALLLGDSALYLCASSLDGGGADTQYFGPGTRLTVL.

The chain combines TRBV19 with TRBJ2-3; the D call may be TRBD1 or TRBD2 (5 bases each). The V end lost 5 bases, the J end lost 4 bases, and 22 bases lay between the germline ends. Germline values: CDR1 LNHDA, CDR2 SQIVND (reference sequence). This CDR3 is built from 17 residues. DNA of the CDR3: TGTGCCAGTAGTCGTTACTCGGGACCTATCTTGGCAGATACGCAGTATTTT. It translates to CASSRYSGPILADTQYF.

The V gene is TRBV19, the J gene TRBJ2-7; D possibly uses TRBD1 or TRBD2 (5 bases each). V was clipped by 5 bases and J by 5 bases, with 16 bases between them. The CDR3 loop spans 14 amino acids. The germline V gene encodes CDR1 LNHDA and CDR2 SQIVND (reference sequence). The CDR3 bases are TGTGCCAGTAGTGGGGCCGCGGGCAGCCACGAGCAGTACTTC. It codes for CASSGAAGSHEQYF.

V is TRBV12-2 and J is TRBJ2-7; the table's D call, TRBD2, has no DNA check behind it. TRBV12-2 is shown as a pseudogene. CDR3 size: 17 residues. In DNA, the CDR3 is TGTGCAAGTCGCTCCCGGAGGGCTAGCGGGGGGTGGTGCGAGCAGTACTTC. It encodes CASRSRRASGGWCEQYF.

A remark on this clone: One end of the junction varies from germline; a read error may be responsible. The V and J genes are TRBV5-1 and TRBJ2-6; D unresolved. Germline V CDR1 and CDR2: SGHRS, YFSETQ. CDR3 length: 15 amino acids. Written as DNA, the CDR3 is TGCGCCAGCAACTTGGGGAACTCTGGGGCCAACGTCCTGACTTTC. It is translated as CASNLGNSGANVLTF.

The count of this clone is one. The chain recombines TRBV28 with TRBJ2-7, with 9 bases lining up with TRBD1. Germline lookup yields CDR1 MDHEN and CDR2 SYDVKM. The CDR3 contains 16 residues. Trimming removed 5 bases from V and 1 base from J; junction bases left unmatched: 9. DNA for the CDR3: TGTGCCAGCAGTACCCATCCCGGGACAGGGTCCTACGAGCAGTACTTC. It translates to CASSTHPGTGSYEQYF.

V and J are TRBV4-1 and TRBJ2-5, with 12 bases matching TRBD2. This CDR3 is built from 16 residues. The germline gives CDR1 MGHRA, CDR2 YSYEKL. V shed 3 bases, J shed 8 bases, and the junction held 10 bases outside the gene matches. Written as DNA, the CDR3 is TGCGCCAGCAGCCACCCGACTAGCGGGGGATACCTAACCCAGTACTTC. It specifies CASSHPTSGGYLTQYF.

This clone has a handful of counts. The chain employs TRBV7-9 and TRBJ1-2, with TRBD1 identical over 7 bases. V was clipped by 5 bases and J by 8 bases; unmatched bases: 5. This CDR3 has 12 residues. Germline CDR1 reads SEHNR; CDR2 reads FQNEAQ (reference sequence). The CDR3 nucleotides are TGTGCCAGCAGCCGGGACAGTACGGGCTACACCTTC. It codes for CASSRDSTGYTF.

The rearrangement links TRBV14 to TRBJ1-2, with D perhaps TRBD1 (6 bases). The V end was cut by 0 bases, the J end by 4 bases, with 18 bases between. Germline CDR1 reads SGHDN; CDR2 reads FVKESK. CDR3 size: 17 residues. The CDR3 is CASSQEMNRVDGYGYTF. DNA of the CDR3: TGTGCCAGCAGCCAAGAGATGAACAGGGTGGATGGCTATGGCTACACCTTC.

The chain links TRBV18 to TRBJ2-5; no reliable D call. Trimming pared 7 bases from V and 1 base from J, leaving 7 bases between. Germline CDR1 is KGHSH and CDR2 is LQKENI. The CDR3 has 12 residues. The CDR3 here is CASCMSQETQYF. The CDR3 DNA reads TGTGCCAGCTGCATGAGCCAAGAGACCCAGTACTTC.

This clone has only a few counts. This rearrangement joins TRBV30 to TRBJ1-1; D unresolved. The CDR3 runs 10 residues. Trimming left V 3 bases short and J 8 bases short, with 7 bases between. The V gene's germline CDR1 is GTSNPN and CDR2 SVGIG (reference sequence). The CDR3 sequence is CAWSLGEAFF. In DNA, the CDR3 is TGTGCCTGGAGCCTGGGGGAAGCTTTCTTT.

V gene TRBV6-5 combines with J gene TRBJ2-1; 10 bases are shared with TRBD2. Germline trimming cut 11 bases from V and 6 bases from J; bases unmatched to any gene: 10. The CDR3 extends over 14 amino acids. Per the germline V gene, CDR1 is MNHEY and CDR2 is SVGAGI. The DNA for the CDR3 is TGTGCCGTACAGCGGGGGGGCTATCTCAATGAGCAGTTCTTC. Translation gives CAVQRGGYLNEQFF.

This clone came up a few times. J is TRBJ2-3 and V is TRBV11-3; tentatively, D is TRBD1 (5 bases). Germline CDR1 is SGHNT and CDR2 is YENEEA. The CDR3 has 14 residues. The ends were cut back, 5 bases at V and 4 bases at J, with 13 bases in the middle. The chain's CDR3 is CASSKGLTPDTQYF. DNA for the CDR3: TGTGCCAGCAGCAAGGGGCTTACCCCAGATACGCAGTATTTT.

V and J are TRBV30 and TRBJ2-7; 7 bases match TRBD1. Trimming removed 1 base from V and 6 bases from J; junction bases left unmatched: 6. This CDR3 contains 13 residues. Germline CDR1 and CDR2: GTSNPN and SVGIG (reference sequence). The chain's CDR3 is CAWSGVGGVEQYF. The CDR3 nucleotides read TGTGCCTGGAGTGGGGTAGGGGGCGTCGAGCAGTACTTC.

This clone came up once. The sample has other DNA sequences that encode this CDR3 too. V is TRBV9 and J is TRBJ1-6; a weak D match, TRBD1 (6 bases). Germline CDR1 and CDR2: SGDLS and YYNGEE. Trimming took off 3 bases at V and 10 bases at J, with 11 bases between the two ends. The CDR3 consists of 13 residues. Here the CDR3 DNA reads TGTGCCAGCAGCGGTACAGGGAACTCACCCCTCCACTTT. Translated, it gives CASSGTGNSPLHF.

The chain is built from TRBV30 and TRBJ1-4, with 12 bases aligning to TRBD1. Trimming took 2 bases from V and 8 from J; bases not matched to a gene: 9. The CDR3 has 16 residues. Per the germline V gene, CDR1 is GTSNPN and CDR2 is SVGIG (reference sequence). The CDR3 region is CAWSPGTGGRGEKLFF. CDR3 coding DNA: TGTGCCTGGAGTCCCGGGACAGGGGGCAGGGGGGAAAAACTGTTTTTT.